This T cell receptor beta chain emerged from a study of monozygotic twins with inflammatory bowel disease. To note about this clonotype: The antigen remains undetermined.

TCRalpha and TCRbeta cDNA underwent two nested PCRs of around 15 and 9 cycles. TCRdb re-called the 5' RACE reads and gives one entry per CDR3 protein, without DNA. The sample table sets out 350,000 to 500,000 distinct CDR3 sequences. Notes on the study in general: The inverse Simpson measure of TCRbeta diversity was lower in IBD patients than in healthy co-twins.

The CDR3 has 14 amino acids. CDR1 is SEHNR, CDR2 FQNEAQ, per germline (reference sequence). Sequencing was performed on blood. The chain employs TRBV7-9 and TRBJ2-1; TCRdb indicates TRBD2, and absent DNA this call remains unverified. The TCR sequence derives from a human donor with ulcerative colitis or Crohn's disease, or a healthy co-twin of an affected twin (not recorded which). The CDR3 loop reads CASSRAGALGDQFF. Based on the CDR3 plus reference TRBV7-9 and TRBJ2-1, the full variable domain is DTGVSQNPRHKITKRGQNVTFRCDPISEHNRLYWYRQTLGQGPEFLTYFQNEAQLEKSRLLSDRFSAERPKGSFSTLEIQRTEQGDSAMYLCASSRAGALGDQFFGPGTRLTVL.